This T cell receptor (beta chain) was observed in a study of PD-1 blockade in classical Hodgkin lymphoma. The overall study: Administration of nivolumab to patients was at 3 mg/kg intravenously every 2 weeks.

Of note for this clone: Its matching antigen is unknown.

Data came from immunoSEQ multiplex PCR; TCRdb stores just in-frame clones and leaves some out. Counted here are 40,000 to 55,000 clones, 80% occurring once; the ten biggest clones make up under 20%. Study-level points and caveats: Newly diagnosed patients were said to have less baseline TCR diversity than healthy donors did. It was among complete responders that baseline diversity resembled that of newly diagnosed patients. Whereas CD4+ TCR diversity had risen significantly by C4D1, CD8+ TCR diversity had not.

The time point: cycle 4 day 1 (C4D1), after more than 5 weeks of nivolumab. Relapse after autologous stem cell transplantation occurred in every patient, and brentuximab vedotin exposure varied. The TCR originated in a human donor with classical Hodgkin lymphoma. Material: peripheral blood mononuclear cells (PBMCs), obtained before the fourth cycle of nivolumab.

The CDR3 loop is CASSMTGKDNQPQHF. The CDR3 coding sequence is TGTGCCAGCAGTATGACAGGGAAGGACAATCAGCCCCAGCATTTT. J is TRBJ1-5 and V is TRBV2, with 7 bases that match TRBD1. This CDR3 comprises 15 residues. Germline CDR1 SNHLY, CDR2 FYNNEI. V lost 5 bases and J lost 3; bases outside the gene matches: 7.